What follows are 20 T cell receptor beta chains derived from one specimen sequenced in a study of shared clonotypes between healthy human individuals. Assay used: immunoSEQ multiplex PCR; TCRdb lists only in-frame clones, some missing. The sample contains some 580,000 clones, 95% to 98% of which appear only once. CD45RO-negative, CCR7-positively selected cells formed the naive CD8 fraction, excluding terminally differentiated effector memory CD45RA+ cells. Sequencing was performed on naive CD8+ T cells sorted from blood. These receptors all come from a man in his thirties or forties in good health.

The DNA for the CDR3 is TGTGCCAGCAGCTCGGAACGGGCGAGCTACAATGAGCAGTTCTTC. Protein product: CASSSERASYNEQFF. The chain couples TRBV7-8 to TRBJ2-1; D is ambiguous. V lost 4 bases and J 3 bases, leaving 13 bases between the germline ends. The V gene's germline CDR1 is SGHVS and CDR2 FQNEAQ. The CDR3 totals 15 residues.

The gene calls are TRBV4-1 and TRBJ1-5, with 9 bases lining up with TRBD1. V gave up 4 bases and J gave up 0 bases; unmatched junction bases: 4. This CDR3 region has 16 residues. CDR1 is MGHRA and CDR2 is YSYEKL in the germline V gene. The CDR3 loop reads CASSLRQGDSNQPQHF. For the CDR3, the DNA is TGCGCCAGCAGCCTAAGACAGGGGGATAGCAATCAGCCCCAGCATTTT.

This clone is a singleton in its sample. The chain uses TRBV9 and TRBJ2-2, with a possible D match to TRBD2 (6 bases). This CDR3 spans 14 amino acids. Trimming took off 3 bases at V and 3 bases at J, with 9 bases between the two ends. Germline lookup yields CDR1 SGDLS and CDR2 YYNGEE. The CDR3 DNA reads as TGTGCCAGCAGCGGCTGGGGGGACACCGGGGAGCTGTTTTTT. It codes for CASSGWGDTGELFF.

CDR3 DNA: TGCGCCAGCAGCCAAGGAATACTAGCGGGAGTAGACGAGCAGTACTTC. It codes for CASSQGILAGVDEQYF. The chain joins TRBV4-1 to TRBJ2-7, with 11 bases matching TRBD2. The length of the CDR3 is 16 residues. V was pared by 1 base and J by 5 bases, with 7 bases of the junction left unmatched. Germline loops: CDR1 MGHRA, CDR2 YSYEKL.

The CDR3 bases are TGTGCCAGCAGTATATATATCACGACAGGCAATCAGCCCCAGCATTTT. Its translation: CASSIYITTGNQPQHF. This chain links TRBV28 with TRBJ1-5, with D possibly TRBD1 on 5 matching bases. CDR1 and CDR2 from the germline V gene are MDHEN and SYDVKM. V shed 5 bases and J shed 2 bases, with 16 bases lying between them. This CDR3 comprises 16 residues. The complete variable domain, with remaining parts taken from reference TRBV28 and TRBJ1-5, reads DVKVTQSSRYLVKRTGEKVFLECVQDMDHENMFWYRQDPGLGLRLIYFSYDVKMKEKGDIPEGYSVSREKKERFSLILESASTNQTSMYLCASSIYITTGNQPQHFGDGTRLSIL.

Concerning this clone: This CDR3 is also generated by other DNA sequences in the sample. The V and J genes are TRBV27 and TRBJ2-1; 8 positions match TRBD1. CDR3 length equals 14 residues. CDR1 and CDR2 (germline): MNHEY, SMNVEV (reference sequence). Losses at the gene ends were 5 bases for V and 7 bases for J; bases not matched to a gene: 7. The CDR3: CASSPGTGGNEQFF. The CDR3 coding sequence is TGTGCCAGCAGTCCGGGGACAGGAGGGAATGAGCAGTTCTTC.

CDR3 sequence reads: CASKDDGNQPQHF. The CDR3 DNA reads TGTGCCAGCAAGGACGATGGGAATCAGCCCCAGCATTTT. The V gene is TRBV6-1, the J gene TRBJ1-5, with D hard to call. The ends were cut back, 7 bases at V and 4 bases at J, with 11 bases in the middle. CDR1 is MNHNS, CDR2 SASEGT, per germline. The CDR3 totals 13 residues.

The chain is built from TRBV28 and TRBJ1-4, with D unclear. The CDR3 contains 13 residues. From germline, CDR1 is MDHEN and CDR2 SYDVKM. Trimming cost V 5 bases and J 4 bases, with 8 bases left between them. CDR3 in DNA: TGTGCCAGCAGTCAGGTAGATAATGAAAAACTGTTTTTT. Amino acids: CASSQVDNEKLFF.

The rearrangement uses TRBV9 and TRBJ1-2; 11 nucleotides match TRBD1. The CDR3 is 15 residues long. The V gene end was trimmed by 4 bases and the J gene end by 8 bases; junction bases not matched to a gene: 10. The germline CDR1 and CDR2 sequences are SGDLS and YYNGEE. In DNA form, the CDR3 reads TGTGCCAGCAGCTCCGGGACAGGGGGTATAGAGGGCTACACCTTC. Translating it yields CASSSGTGGIEGYTF.

The chain couples TRBV7-6 to TRBJ2-1, with TRBD1 identical over 8 bases. V gave up 2 bases and J gave up 10 bases; unmatched junction bases: 10. CDR3 length equals 15 residues. Germline values: CDR1 SGHVS, CDR2 FNYEAQ. CDR3 DNA: TGTGCCAGCAGCTTAAGCGGCGGGACAGGAGGAGAGCAGTTCTTC. Residues: CASSLSGGTGGEQFF.

The rearrangement uses TRBV5-4 and TRBJ1-1; D possibly corresponds to TRBD1 (6 bases). This CDR3 has 14 residues. The germline V and J ends were trimmed by 5 bases and 1 base, with 12 bases remaining between them. CDR1 is SGHNT, CDR2 YYREEE, per germline (reference sequence). CDR3 bases: TGTGCCAGCAGGTCAGGGGCGCCGAACACTGAAGCTTTCTTT. Translation: CASRSGAPNTEAFF.

The V call is TRBV28, the J call TRBJ2-7; tentatively, D is TRBD2 (5 bases). From germline, CDR1 is MDHEN and CDR2 SYDVKM. The CDR3 has 12 amino acids. V dropped 6 bases and J dropped 2 bases, with 8 bases sitting between them. As DNA, the CDR3 is TGTGCCAGCAGGACCGGGGCCTACGAGCAGTACTTC. Translation gives CASRTGAYEQYF.

The chain recombines TRBV28 with TRBJ2-1; 15 positions match TRBD2. Germline values: CDR1 MDHEN, CDR2 SYDVKM. This CDR3 spans 16 amino acids. After removal of 6 bases from V and 3 bases from J, the junction contained 3 bases not matched to a gene. The CDR3 protein is CASRWTSGRDYNEQFF. In nucleotides, the CDR3 is TGTGCCAGCAGGTGGACTAGCGGGAGGGACTACAATGAGCAGTTCTTC.

The rearrangement uses TRBV7-9 and TRBJ1-3; tentative D call: TRBD1 (5 bases). This CDR3 contains 13 residues. The V end was cut by 7 bases, the J end by 3 bases, with 10 bases between. Looked up from germline, CDR1 is SEHNR and CDR2 is FQNEAQ (reference sequence). This chain's CDR3 is CASTRDGGNTIYF. The CDR3 DNA sequence: TGTGCCAGCACCAGGGACGGTGGAAACACCATATATTTT.

This CDR3 is CASSWVFGAGNYEQYF. DNA for the CDR3: TGTGCCAGCAGTTGGGTCTTTGGAGCGGGAAATTACGAGCAGTACTTC. The J gene is TRBJ2-7, the V gene TRBV28, with TRBD2 matching over 7 bases. CDR3 length equals 16 residues. CDR1 is MDHEN, CDR2 SYDVKM, per germline. V dropped 4 bases and J dropped 4; count of bases not matched to a gene: 13.

V usage is TRBV15 and J usage is TRBJ1-1; D is perhaps TRBD1 (5 bases). Per germline, CDR1 LNHNV and CDR2 YYDKDF (reference sequence). The CDR3 extends over 15 amino acids. Between the trimmed V and J ends, which lost 3 bases and 2 bases, there was a span of 13 bases. The CDR3 coding sequence is TGTGCCACCAGCAGCCCGAAGACAGAAAACACTGAAGCTTTCTTT. Translating gives CATSSPKTENTEAFF.

This clone occurred once. The chain has TRBV10-3 and TRBJ2-7, with 10 positions matching TRBD1. Germline V gene lookup returns CDR1 ENHRY and CDR2 SYGVKD. CDR3 length equals 13 residues. Losses at the gene ends were 5 bases for V and 4 bases for J; bases not matched to a gene: 2. CDR3: CAISPGQGYEQYF. The CDR3 nucleotides read TGTGCCATCAGTCCGGGACAGGGGTACGAGCAGTACTTC.

V usage is TRBV29-1 and J usage is TRBJ1-2; possible D gene TRBD1, 6 bases. There are 12 residues in the CDR3. V was pared by 4 bases and J by 8 bases, with 14 bases between. Germline V gene data show CDR1 as SQVTM and CDR2 as ANQGSEA. The CDR3 bases are TGCAGCGTTGCAACAGGGCTAGAGGGCTACACCTTC. It is translated as CSVATGLEGYTF.

This chain links TRBV7-8 with TRBJ2-7; 10 bases fit TRBD1. Trimming cost V 2 bases and J 5 bases; bases outside gene matches: 12. From germline, CDR1 is SGHVS and CDR2 FQNEAQ. The CDR3 contains 17 residues. DNA of the CDR3: TGTGCCAGCAGCTTACGTGGGGGAGTGACAGGGGGCAACGAGCAGTACTTC. This codes for CASSLRGGVTGGNEQYF.

The chain is built from TRBV27 and TRBJ2-1, with TRBD2 matching over 9 bases. Germline V gene data show CDR1 as MNHEY and CDR2 as SMNVEV (reference sequence). Trimming cost V 6 bases and J 4 bases; bases outside gene matches: 7. CDR3 length: 15 amino acids. The CDR3 reads CASRGGLAGYNEQFF. In DNA form, the CDR3 reads TGTGCCAGCAGGGGGGGGCTAGCGGGATACAATGAGCAGTTCTTC.